This T cell receptor beta chain originates from a study of shared clonotypes between healthy human individuals. About this clone: No antigen is known for it. Other DNA sequences of this sample code for an identical CDR3.

V was clipped by 1 base and J by 4 bases, with 9 bases between them. Germline V gene sequence: CDR1 SGHDT, CDR2 YYEEEE. The CDR3 totals 14 residues. TCRdb keeps only in-frame clones here, not all; method: immunoSEQ multiplex PCR. Here the sample spans 950,000 to 1,100,000 clones, 75% to 80% being singletons. General study results and limits: Generation probabilities of non-shared clonotypes were lower (relative to those shared by all four donors). Limitation of the genetic and exposure-history diversity represented came from the few donors.

The V gene is TRBV5-6, the J gene TRBJ1-5, with TRBD1 as a possible D gene (5 bases). The receptor was derived from a man between 18 and 29 years old in good health. Some clones in this sample may be carry-over from other donors' samples. Input material: memory CD4+ T cells from PBMCs. Subset here: CD45RA-negative fraction. CDR3 protein: CASSLYRGNQPQHF. The DNA for the CDR3 is TGTGCCAGCAGCTTGTATCGGGGGAATCAGCCCCAGCATTTT. The full variable domain, rest sourced from reference TRBV5-6 and TRBJ1-5, is DAGVTQSPTHLIKTRGQQVTLRCSPKSGHDTVSWYQQALGQGPQFIFQYYEEEERQRGNFPDRFSGHQFPNYSSELNVNALLLGDSALYLCASSLYRGNQPQHFGDGTRLSIL.